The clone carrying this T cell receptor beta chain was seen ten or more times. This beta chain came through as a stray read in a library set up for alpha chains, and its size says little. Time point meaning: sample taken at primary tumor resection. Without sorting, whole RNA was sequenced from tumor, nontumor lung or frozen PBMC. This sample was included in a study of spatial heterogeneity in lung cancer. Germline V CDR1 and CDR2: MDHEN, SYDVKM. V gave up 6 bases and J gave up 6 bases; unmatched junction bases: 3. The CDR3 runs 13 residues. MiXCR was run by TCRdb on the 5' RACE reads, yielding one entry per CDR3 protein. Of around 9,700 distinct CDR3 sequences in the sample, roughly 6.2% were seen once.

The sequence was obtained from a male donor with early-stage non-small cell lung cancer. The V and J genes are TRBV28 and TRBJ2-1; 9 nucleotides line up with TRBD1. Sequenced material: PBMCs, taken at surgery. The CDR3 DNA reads TGTGCCAGCAGGGAACAGGGGGCCAATGAGCAGTTCTTC. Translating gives CASREQGANEQFF.